Listed here are 20 T cell receptor beta chains from one sample, sequenced in a study of T cells of healthy individuals. TCRdb called the 5' RACE reads again in MiXCR, with one record for every CDR3 protein. This sample has 75,000 to 95,000 distinct CDR3 sequences; approximately 4.8% occur once, and the top ten carry 7.5% to 9.5%. Receptors originate from a female donor in good health.

This clonotype appeared many times. This chain links TRBV29-1 with TRBJ1-1, with no clear D. V lost 7 bases, J lost 1 base, and 13 bases lay in between. CDR1 and CDR2 from the germline V gene are SQVTM and ANQGSEA. This CDR3 comprises 13 residues. The CDR3 region is CSGESAANTEAFF. The CDR3 nucleotides read TGCAGCGGAGAGTCCGCAGCGAACACTGAAGCTTTCTTT.

The J gene is TRBJ1-5, the V gene TRBV7-2; D not resolved. There are 14 residues in the CDR3. The germline CDR1 and CDR2 sequences are SGHTA and FQGNSA. V shed 1 base and J shed 3 bases, with 7 bases lying between them. CDR3 protein: CASSLGGFNQPQHF. In nucleotides, the CDR3 is TGTGCCAGCAGCTTAGGTGGGTTCAATCAGCCCCAGCATTTT.

The rearrangement joins TRBV6-2 or TRBV6-3 to TRBJ2-5, with D perhaps TRBD2 (6 bases). Trimming left V 2 bases short and J 4 bases short, with 14 bases between. The germline V gene encodes CDR1 MNHEY and CDR2 SVGEGT. This CDR3 spans 15 amino acids. The CDR3 DNA reads TGTGCCAGCAGTTACCCACGACTAGGGGTAGAGACCCAGTACTTC. Amino acids: CASSYPRLGVETQYF.

This clonotype was recorded many times. V usage is TRBV20-1 and J usage is TRBJ2-7; maybe TRBD2 (6 bases). V lost 2 bases to trimming and J lost 1 base, with 24 bases between them. The CDR3 is 18 amino acids. CDR1 is DFQATT and CDR2 is SNEGSKA in the germline V gene (reference sequence). In DNA form, the CDR3 reads TGCAGTGCTAGATTAACGAAAGGAGGAACTAGCCGGTCCTACGAGCAGTACTTC. As protein: CSARLTKGGTSRSYEQYF.

With regard to this clonotype: Being one base from a much bigger clone, this may be a read error. The J gene is TRBJ2-1, the V gene TRBV6-2 or TRBV6-3; a weak D match, TRBD2 (5 bases). CDR1 is MNHEY, CDR2 SVGEGT, per germline. V lost 1 base and J 5 bases, leaving 15 bases between the germline ends. This CDR3 has 16 amino acids. The CDR3 here is CASSYFPRYGNNEQFF. CDR3 DNA sequence: TGTGCCAGCAGTTACTTCCCTCGTTACGGGAACAATGAGCAGTTCTTC.

This clonotype was found many times. V usage is TRBV7-2 and J usage is TRBJ2-3, with D perhaps matching TRBD1 (8 bases). The V gene lost 7 bases and the J gene lost 4 bases, with 15 bases spanning the gap. The germline V gene encodes CDR1 SGHTA and CDR2 FQGNSA. This CDR3 has 14 amino acids. The CDR3 nucleotides read TGTGCCAGCACCAGGACAGGGAGGGCAGATACGCAGTATTTT. This gives the protein CASTRTGRADTQYF.

This clonotype was observed at least ten times. The rearrangement links TRBV29-1 to TRBJ1-1; D perhaps matches TRBD1 (5 bases). The V end was cut by 8 bases, the J end by 6 bases, with 19 bases between. The germline CDR1 and CDR2 sequences are SQVTM and ANQGSEA. This CDR3 is 13 amino acids long. In DNA form, the CDR3 reads TGCAGCACCTCAGGAGGGGCTTATTCTGAAGCTTTCTTT. Amino acid sequence: CSTSGGAYSEAFF.

V usage is TRBV3-1 and J usage is TRBJ2-1; TRBD2 aligns across 8 bases. Germline-derived CDR1 and CDR2 are LGHDT and YNNKEL (reference sequence). With 6 bases clipped from V and 0 bases from J, the junction kept 4 bases outside the gene matches. CDR3 length equals 15 residues. The CDR3 sequence: CASSPGTSSYNEQFF. Here the CDR3 DNA reads TGTGCCAGCAGTCCCGGGACTAGCTCCTACAATGAGCAGTTCTTC.

This clonotype was seen ten or more times. The gene calls are TRBV6-2 or TRBV6-3 and TRBJ2-1; 8 positions match TRBD2. Trimming at V came to 4 bases and at J to 4 bases, leaving 9 bases not matched to a gene. This CDR3 is 16 amino acids long. Germline CDR1 and CDR2: MNHEY and SVGEGT. The CDR3 sequence: CASSWTSPKFYNEQFF. In nucleotides, the CDR3 is TGTGCCAGCAGTTGGACTAGCCCGAAGTTTTACAATGAGCAGTTCTTC.

This clonotype was seen ten or more times. The chain links TRBV6-2 or TRBV6-3 to TRBJ2-7; D not certain. Looked up from germline, CDR1 is MNHEY and CDR2 is SVGEGT. Trimming stripped 5 bases from V and 1 base from J, with 15 bases between. The CDR3 is 15 amino acids. The CDR3 nucleotides are TGTGCCAGCAGTGCGGCAGCCGGCGAATCCTACGAGCAGTACTTC. Translation: CASSAAAGESYEQYF.

This clonotype has just a few counts. The CDR3 spells CASSLSTRGNEKLFF. The CDR3 nucleotides read TGTGCCAGCTCACTATCTACCCGGGGAAATGAAAAACTGTTTTTT. This rearrangement joins TRBV18 to TRBJ1-4; D gene uncertain. Trimming removed 4 bases from V and 5 bases from J, with 14 bases in between. Germline CDR1 is KGHSH and CDR2 is LQKENI. The CDR3 has 15 residues.

The rearrangement uses TRBV12-3 or TRBV12-4 and TRBJ2-1; D gene ambiguous. V shed 8 bases and J shed 6 bases, with 8 bases lying between them. This CDR3 has 11 residues. The DNA for the CDR3 is TGTGCCAGCTTGGACCTCAATGAGCAGTTCTTC. Protein: CASLDLNEQFF.

V gene TRBV12-5 combines with J gene TRBJ1-1; D is unresolved. Per the germline V gene, CDR1 is LGHNT and CDR2 is FRNRAP. The CDR3 totals 17 residues. V gave up 6 bases and J gave up 3 bases, with 23 bases separating them. In DNA, the CDR3 is TGTGCTAGTGGCTATTCGGTCTACGGAGGGATCGACACTGAAGCTTTCTTT. Residues: CASGYSVYGGIDTEAFF.

The CDR3 region has the DNA TGTGCCAGCAGTTTGGGCTGGCGGGATAATGAGCAGTTCTTC. Translation: CASSLGWRDNEQFF. V is TRBV7-2 and J is TRBJ2-1; possible D gene TRBD2, 6 bases. V was clipped by 6 bases and J by 7 bases, with 16 bases between them. The CDR3 is 14 amino acids. Germline V gene data show CDR1 as SGHTA and CDR2 as FQGNSA.

CDR3 nucleotides: TGTGCCAGCAGTTTCGACAGTGCAACTAATGAAAAACTGTTTTTT. Protein sequence: CASSFDSATNEKLFF. The chain recombines TRBV12-3 or TRBV12-4 with TRBJ1-4, with a weak D call TRBD1 (5 bases). This CDR3 is built from 15 residues. Trimming removed 3 bases at V and 0 bases at J, with 8 bases between.

The genes are TRBV4-3 and TRBJ1-1, with D possibly being TRBD1 (6 bases). Germline V gene data show CDR1 as LGHNA and CDR2 as YSLEER. CDR3 length equals 16 residues. V lost 0 bases and J lost 0, with 11 bases in between. The DNA for the CDR3 is TGCGCCAGCAGCCAAGATGGTTGGGGGCTGAACACTGAAGCTTTCTTT. It yields the protein CASSQDGWGLNTEAFF.

This chain joins TRBV29-1 and TRBJ1-1; D is ambiguous. The CDR3 extends over 11 amino acids. From germline, CDR1 is SQVTM and CDR2 ANQGSEA. V lost 4 bases, J lost 1 base, and 4 bases lay in between. The CDR3 DNA sequence: TGCAGCGTTGGTAAGAACACTGAAGCTTTCTTT. Its protein product is CSVGKNTEAFF.

The CDR3 reads CSVAGDYEQYF. Here the CDR3 DNA reads TGCAGCGTTGCGGGGGACTACGAGCAGTACTTC. The rearrangement links TRBV29-1 to TRBJ2-7; D is possibly TRBD2 (6 bases). V was clipped by 4 bases and J by 3 bases, with 7 bases between them. CDR1 is SQVTM, CDR2 ANQGSEA, per germline. This CDR3 contains 11 residues.

The sample holds a few counts of this clonotype. The J gene is TRBJ1-5, the V gene TRBV3-1, with a tentative D call TRBD1 (5 bases). CDR3 length: 15 amino acids. CDR1 is LGHDT, CDR2 YNNKEL, per germline (reference sequence). V lost 1 base and J lost 7, with 14 bases in between. CDR3 DNA: TGTGCCAGCAGCCAAGGTGTAGGGGTGGGCCAGCCCCAGCATTTT. Its translation: CASSQGVGVGQPQHF. Full variable domain (rest looked up from reference TRBV3-1 and TRBJ1-5): DTAVSQTPKYLVTQMGNDKSIKCEQNLGHDTMYWYKQDSKKFLKIMFSYNNKELIINETVPNRFSPKSPDKAHLNLHINSLELGDSAVYFCASSQGVGVGQPQHFGDGTRLSIL.

The chain joins TRBV27 to TRBJ2-1; D is uncertain. Trimming pared 2 bases from V and 6 bases from J, leaving 8 bases between. The length of the CDR3 is 13 residues. Germline V CDR1 and CDR2: MNHEY, SMNVEV (reference sequence). The CDR3 region is CASSLAASNEQFF. CDR3 DNA: TGTGCCAGCAGTTTAGCCGCCAGCAATGAGCAGTTCTTC.